The 19 T cell receptor beta chains given below trace back to one sample, sequenced in a study of cytotoxic CD8 clonotypes in ibrutinib-treated CLL. This table comes from immunoSEQ multiplex PCR, and its TCRdb copy is limited to in-frame clones, with some not included. The repertoire consists of roughly 300,000 clones, with approximately 79% occurring once and the leading ten covering about 5.8%. This material consisted of PBMCs, taken at disease progression, from a patient treated with ibrutinib. These receptors were obtained from a human donor with chronic lymphocytic leukemia.

The rearrangement joins TRBV6-1 to TRBJ2-3; D gene uncertain. V lost 5 bases and J 2 bases, leaving 14 bases between the germline ends. CDR3 length equals 15 residues. Germline assignment: CDR1 MNHNS and CDR2 SASEGT. The CDR3 coding sequence is TGTGCCAGCAGTCGAAACTGGTACCCCACAGATACGCAGTATTTT. The encoded protein is CASSRNWYPTDTQYF.

This chain links TRBV4-1 with TRBJ2-1; the match to TRBD1 covers 7 bases. This CDR3 contains 15 residues. The ends lost 3 bases at V and 5 bases at J; junction bases unmatched: 7. CDR1 and CDR2 from the germline V gene are MGHRA and YSYEKL. The CDR3 DNA sequence: TGCGCCAGCAGCCACCCGGGACAGCTCAACAATGAGCAGTTCTTC. Its translation: CASSHPGQLNNEQFF.

CDR3 in DNA: TGTGCCAGCAGCCAAGTGCCCCCACAGGATCCTGGCTACACCTTC. Its translation: CASSQVPPQDPGYTF. The V call is TRBV4-2, the J call TRBJ1-2; tentatively, D is TRBD1 (5 bases). The CDR3 covers 15 residues. Germline assignment: CDR1 LGHNA and CDR2 YNFKEQ. V dropped 1 base and J dropped 7 bases, with 16 bases sitting between them.

The chain employs TRBV12-5 and TRBJ1-2; 7 positions agree with TRBD1. Germline V gene data show CDR1 as LGHNT and CDR2 as FRNRAP. The CDR3 runs 13 residues. Trimming cost V 6 bases and J 4 bases; bases outside gene matches: 5. The CDR3, as DNA: TGTGCTAGTGGCATCCGACAGGGCTATGGCTACACCTTC. Translation gives CASGIRQGYGYTF. Drawing the rest from reference TRBV12-5 and TRBJ1-2, the complete variable domain is DARVTQTPRHKVTEMGQEVTMRCQPILGHNTVFWYRQTMMQGLELLAYFRNRAPLDDSGMPKDRFSAEMPDATLATLKIQPSEPRDSAVYFCASGIRQGYGYTFGSGTRLTVV.

The chain links TRBV18 to TRBJ1-2; no firm D call. The CDR3 contains 15 residues. Germline CDR1 KGHSH, CDR2 LQKENI. With 2 bases removed from V and 7 bases from J, the gap between germline ends came to 17 bases. CDR3 coding DNA: TGTGCCAGCTCACCATCTATGGGGAGTATCGGTGGCTACACCTTC. It specifies CASSPSMGSIGGYTF. Using reference TRBV18 and TRBJ1-2 for the parts outside the CDR3, the full variable domain is NAGVMQNPRHLVRRRGQEARLRCSPMKGHSHVYWYRQLPEEGLKFMVYLQKENIIDESGMPKERFSAEFPKEGPSILRIQQVVRGDSAAYFCASSPSMGSIGGYTFGSGTRLTVV.

The chain links TRBV9 to TRBJ2-3, with 8 bases identical to TRBD1. The CDR3 spans 16 residues. V lost 0 bases, J lost 2 bases, and 5 bases stayed unmatched. Germline CDR1 is SGDLS and CDR2 is YYNGEE. Written as DNA, the CDR3 is TGTGCCAGCAGCGTAGACCAGGGGGCGATCACAGATACGCAGTATTTT. This gives the protein CASSVDQGAITDTQYF.

V gene TRBV2 combines with J gene TRBJ2-7; 9 bases line up with TRBD1. In germline, CDR1 is SNHLY, CDR2 FYNNEI. The CDR3 has 15 residues. V dropped 4 bases and J dropped 2; count of bases not matched to a gene: 6. In nucleotides, the CDR3 is TGTGCCAGCAGTGGCCCCGGGACAGGGACCTACGAGCAGTACTTC. This codes for CASSGPGTGTYEQYF.

The chain recombines TRBV5-1 with TRBJ1-3; D not resolved. The CDR3 consists of 17 residues. The V gene's germline CDR1 is SGHRS and CDR2 YFSETQ. Trimming took 0 bases from V and 0 from J, leaving 13 bases between them. The CDR3 DNA is TGCGCCAGCAGCTTGGAACGGGGATGGGGCTCTGGAAACACCATATATTTT. Protein product: CASSLERGWGSGNTIYF.

The chain uses TRBV12-2 and TRBJ2-1. TRBV12-2 constitutes a pseudogene. CDR3 length equals 16 residues. The chain's CDR3 is CASRPWARQTNTGRFF. CDR3 bases: TGTGCAAGTCGCCCCTGGGCGCGGCAGACTAACACAGGACGGTTCTTC.

This sequence joins TRBV5-1 and TRBJ1-5; D gene uncertain. Germline V lookup: CDR1 SGHRS, CDR2 YFSETQ. V was clipped by 3 bases and J by 4 bases, with 11 bases between them. The CDR3 has 14 amino acids. This CDR3 is CASSWVGENQPQHF. In DNA form, the CDR3 reads TGCGCCAGCAGCTGGGTTGGGGAAAATCAGCCCCAGCATTTT.

V gene TRBV7-6 combines with J gene TRBJ1-5, with D perhaps TRBD1 (6 bases). The CDR3 totals 18 residues. V gave up 1 base and J gave up 0 bases, with 16 bases separating them. Per the germline V gene, CDR1 is SGHVS and CDR2 is FNYEAQ. For the CDR3, the DNA is TGTGCCAGCAGCTTAGTCCCCTTGACAGGTTATAGCAATCAGCCCCAGCATTTT. This gives the protein CASSLVPLTGYSNQPQHF.

This clone has only a few counts. This chain connects TRBV19 to TRBJ1-2; tentative D call: TRBD1 (5 bases). CDR1 LNHDA and CDR2 SQIVND come from the germline V gene (reference sequence). This CDR3 region has 17 residues. Trimming shortened V by 6 bases and J by 7 bases, and 27 bases separated the two germline ends. CDR3 DNA sequence: TGTGCCAGTAGCACGACAGAAGCGATCGGATTTTCGGGTGGCTACACCTTC. Amino acid sequence: CASSTTEAIGFSGGYTF.

Remarks on this clone: Other DNA sequences of this sample code for an identical CDR3. This chain connects TRBV27 to TRBJ1-5; D remains unclear. This CDR3 has 14 amino acids. Germline V gives CDR1 MNHEY, CDR2 SMNVEV (reference sequence). The V gene lost 1 base and the J gene lost 0 bases, with 4 bases spanning the gap. In nucleotides, the CDR3 is TGTGCCAGCAGTTTATGGTATAGCAATCAGCCCCAGCATTTT. The encoded protein is CASSLWYSNQPQHF.

CDR3 DNA sequence: TGTGCCAGCAGCTATTGGGGAAGGGGCACCGGGGAGCTGTTTTTT. This translates into CASSYWGRGTGELFF. The rearrangement joins TRBV28 to TRBJ2-2, with D possibly TRBD1 on 5 matching bases. V was clipped by 6 bases and J by 4 bases, with 15 bases between them. This CDR3 region has 15 residues. Germline CDR1 and CDR2: MDHEN and SYDVKM.

As to this clone: Possible read error: a much larger clone is one base away. This CDR3 is also generated by other DNA sequences in the sample. The gene calls are TRBV9 and TRBJ2-3; no reliable D call. V was trimmed by 2 bases and J by 0 bases, leaving 4 bases between them. Germline CDR1 SGDLS, CDR2 YYNGEE. This CDR3 has 13 residues. CDR3 protein: CASSVGSTDTQYF. The CDR3 nucleotides read TGTGCCAGCAGCGTGGGTAGCACAGATACGCAGTATTTT.

The rearrangement links TRBV29-1 to TRBJ2-6, with 7 positions matching TRBD1. The V gene end was trimmed by 6 bases and the J gene end by 1 base; junction bases not matched to a gene: 3. Germline V CDR1 and CDR2: SQVTM, ANQGSEA. This CDR3 contains 14 residues. CDR3 DNA: TGCAGCGTAGGGACAGTTTCTGGGGCCAACGTCCTGACTTTC. It yields the protein CSVGTVSGANVLTF.

The chain combines TRBV7-9 with TRBJ2-6; 8 bases agree with TRBD1. This CDR3 has 18 residues. In germline, CDR1 is SEHNR, CDR2 FQNEAQ (reference sequence). V lost 6 bases to trimming and J lost 1 base; unmatched junction nucleotides: 11. The CDR3 nucleotides are TGTGCCAGCAGGCGCACGGGACAGGTTGTGTCTGGGGCCAACGTCCTGACTTTC. Its protein product is CASRRTGQVVSGANVLTF.

The rearrangement uses TRBV5-6 and TRBJ2-5, with D unclear. The CDR3 is 11 amino acids. The V and J ends lost 4 bases and 4 bases respectively, with 5 bases between them. Germline CDR1 SGHDT, CDR2 YYEEEE. The CDR3 bases are TGTGCCAGCAGCGACCTAGAGACCCAGTACTTC. Translation: CASSDLETQYF. The full variable domain, completed using reference TRBV5-6 and TRBJ2-5, is DAGVTQSPTHLIKTRGQQVTLRCSPKSGHDTVSWYQQALGQGPQFIFQYYEEEERQRGNFPDRFSGHQFPNYSSELNVNALLLGDSALYLCASSDLETQYFGPGTRLLVL.

The chain combines TRBV6-5 with TRBJ1-2; TRBD1 agrees at 8 bases. The germline V gene has CDR1 MNHEY and CDR2 SVGAGI. CDR3 size: 13 residues. J gave up 8 bases and V 4 bases, and 6 bases lay outside the gene matches. The CDR3 DNA reads TGTGCCAGCAGTTCCGGGACAGGTATCGGCTACACCTTC. Its protein product is CASSSGTGIGYTF.